This record covers a single T cell receptor (beta chain). The antigen it binds to is not known. No base quality values were provided; no much bigger clone lies one nucleotide off. At diagnosis, peripheral blood, uninvolved tumor-adjacent lung and tumor were collected and were preserved as a mix of fresh-frozen and FFPE material. For TCR repertoire profiling, blood samples were analyzed in the form of peripheral blood mononuclear cells. Relative to germline, V is 1 base shorter and J is 0 bases shorter, with 14 bases between their ends. The CDR3, from cysteine to phenylalanine, totals 17 residues. Here the CDR3 DNA is all that survives: 51 bases in frame from base 1. The germline V gene sets CDR1 to SGHRS and CDR2 to YFSETQ. The immunoSEQ Assay was used to sequence TCR beta CDR3 regions from DNA. The authors processed their data as follows. To compute T cell density, TCR beta template counts were normalized to usable DNA, which was estimated by amplifying housekeeping genes. Richness was estimated using the preseqR package, with extrapolation to 400,000 templates for PBMC samples and to 120,000 templates for tissue samples. Clonality was defined as one minus Pielou's evenness. Differential abundance testing on productive amino-acid clonotypes, with a minimum total count of 5 and an alpha of 0.1, was used to identify tissue-enriched TCRs. Repertoire overlap between compartments was quantified with the Jaccard Index and Morisita Overlap Index. TCR beta CDR3s were clustered by GLIPH together with public tetramer-defined viral CDR3s, and at least three viral sequences plus V-gene enrichment were required for viral motifs. TCRdb re-hosts the immuneACCESS table, in-frame sequences only. Its copies lack some clones; in the studies checked, an unresolved V gene accounts for under half of them, and the cause for the rest is not known. V, J and clone size derive from that table, while D and trimming were established from the DNA sequence. In this sample the table shows some 66,000 clones, approximately 85% of which occur a single time. Clones ranked in the top ten supply roughly 13% of the sample.

These data belong to a study of T cells in localized non-small cell lung cancer (TCRdb year 2020). Describing the broader study: The study examined T cell repertoires in under 300 patients with early-stage NSCLC and compared tumors with uninvolved tumor-adjacent lungs. The cohort was made up of a few hundred treatment-naive NSCLC patients whose localized lung tumors had been resected. A mean age of approximately 66 years was recorded for the NSCLC patients, of whom 129 were male and some 99 were female. What the study reported, not specific to this receptor: The highest T cell clonality was observed in uninvolved tumor-adjacent lung, where clonality exceeded that of tumor, suggesting that antigenic responses were more focused in uninvolved tumor-adjacent lung. A median of roughly 60 of the top 100 tumor clones were detected in paired uninvolved adjacent lung, and about 29 of these tumor clones were also found among the top 100 clones of the paired uninvolved adjacent lung. Because multi-region sequencing of the tumors was not done, intratumor heterogeneity could not be ruled out. Longer overall survival was associated with higher T cell density in blood, whereas shorter survival was associated with higher clonality in adjacent lung. Because the study design was exploratory, TCR variables were selected using unadjusted p-values without false-discovery rate correction.

The chain uses TRBV5-1 and TRBJ1-3; matching of 6 bases hints at TRBD1 as the D gene. Material: peripheral blood, obtained before any cancer treatment. The sequence derives from a female donor aged 60 or older with stage I lung adenocarcinoma. In nucleotides, the sequence is TGCGCCAGCAGCTTGACCCTTACAGGGCCCTCTGGAAACACCATATATTTT. The encoded protein is CASSLTLTGPSGNTIYF. The full variable domain, completed from the reference TRBV5-1 and TRBJ1-3 proteins outside the CDR3, reads KAGVTQTPRYLIKTRGQQVTLSCSPISGHRSVSWYQQTPGQGLQFLFEYFSETQRNKGNFPGRFSGRQFSNSRSEMNVSTLELGDSALYLCASSLTLTGPSGNTIYFGEGSWLTVV.